Below are 8 T cell receptor beta chains sequenced from a single sample in a study of response to subunit inactivated influenza vaccine. TCRdb reanalysed the RT-PCR reads using MiXCR and keeps one entry per CDR3 protein. The table has over 800,000 distinct CDR3 sequences, about 20% seen once; the top ten hold more than 8.5%. This specimen was PBMCs from blood, taken 4 to 6 days after vaccination. These receptors came from a man aged 45-60 years who received an inactivated influenza vaccine.

The gene calls are TRBV6-2 or TRBV6-3 and TRBJ2-5, with no clear D. The CDR3 is made up of 13 amino acids. V was trimmed by 3 bases and J by 4 bases, leaving 9 bases between them. Germline values: CDR1 MNHEY, CDR2 SVGEGT. CDR3 sequence (DNA): TGTGCCAGCAGTTATAATTGGGGAGAGACCCAGTACTTC. Translating gives CASSYNWGETQYF.

This clonotype has a handful of counts. This chain links TRBV12-3 or TRBV12-4 with TRBJ2-7, with 7 positions matching TRBD1. The CDR3 is 13 amino acids. V trimming: 5 bases; J trimming: 5 bases; junction bases outside the gene matches: 6. The CDR3 reads CASSRQGFNEQYF. In DNA form, the CDR3 reads TGTGCCAGCAGTAGACAGGGTTTCAACGAGCAGTACTTC.

The table lists this clonotype with a few counts. The chain has TRBV20-1 and TRBJ2-3; tentatively, D is TRBD2 (5 bases). The germline V gene has CDR1 DFQATT and CDR2 SNEGSKA (reference sequence). The V end lost 5 bases, the J end lost 0 bases, and 15 bases lay between the germline ends. The CDR3 is made up of 15 amino acids. The CDR3 DNA reads as TGCAGTGCTCTAGCCAGCGGCGGGAGCACAGATACGCAGTATTTT. Translation: CSALASGGSTDTQYF.

This clonotype was detected a few times. The CDR3 sequence: CASSSTGVGTEAFF. The DNA of the CDR3 is TGTGCCAGCAGCAGTACAGGGGTCGGCACTGAAGCTTTCTTT. This sequence joins TRBV5-5 and TRBJ1-1; TRBD1 matches 7 bases. The CDR3 runs 14 residues. V shed 4 bases, J shed 4 bases, and the junction held 7 bases outside the gene matches. Germline assignment: CDR1 SGHKS and CDR2 YYEKEE (reference sequence).

The genes are TRBV5-1 and TRBJ2-7; D is unresolved. The germline V gene encodes CDR1 SGHRS and CDR2 YFSETQ. The CDR3 has 13 amino acids. The ends were cut back, 1 base at V and 3 bases at J, with 8 bases in the middle. The CDR3 DNA follows: TGCGCCAGCAGCTTGATGTCAAACTACGAGCAGTACTTC. This translates into CASSLMSNYEQYF.

V usage is TRBV24-1 and J usage is TRBJ2-1; D is unresolved. V was pared by 3 bases and J by 10 bases, with 6 bases between. The germline gives CDR1 KGHDR, CDR2 SFDVKD. The CDR3 runs to 11 residues. The CDR3 spells CATSDAREQFF. In nucleotides, the CDR3 is TGTGCCACCAGTGATGCACGAGAGCAGTTCTTC.

In this sample, this clonotype turned up once. Given the absence of the conserved phenylalanine or tryptophan at the CDR3 end, a read error is likely. The chain links TRBV6-1 to TRBJ2-3, with 8 bases that match TRBD2. The CDR3 has 17 amino acids. Trimming removed 8 bases from V and 0 bases from J; junction bases left unmatched: 13. Germline CDR1 and CDR2: MNHNS and SASEGT. CDR3 bases: TGTGCCAGCCGCCTCCCACGGCAGCGGGGGAGCACAGATACGCAGTATTCT. It translates to CASRLPRQRGSTDTQYS.

This clonotype was found many times. The gene calls are TRBV20-1 and TRBJ2-7; perhaps D is TRBD1 or TRBD2 (5 bases each). The CDR3 extends over 13 amino acids. The V gene lost 6 bases and the J gene lost 4 bases, with 16 bases spanning the gap. Germline V gives CDR1 DFQATT, CDR2 SNEGSKA (reference sequence). The CDR3 region is CSANSGTNYEQYF. The CDR3 nucleotides are TGCAGTGCCAATTCCGGGACGAATTACGAGCAGTACTTC.